Following are 9 T cell receptor beta chains from one sample sequenced in a study of blood T cell repertoires in COVID-19. Here immunoSEQ multiplex PCR was the method, and the copy in TCRdb shows in-frame clones only, minus some. This table holds almost 70,000 clones, about 91% found once. Material: peripheral blood. The receptor source for this set is a woman aged 70-85 years with acute or convalescent COVID-19.

Written as DNA, the CDR3 is TGTGCCAGCAGCTTAGCGCGGGGGTGGGACACTGAAGCTTTCTTT. Its translation is CASSLARGWDTEAFF. The V gene is TRBV7-9, the J gene TRBJ1-1; a weak D match, TRBD1 (5 bases). The germline V gene has CDR1 SEHNR and CDR2 FQNEAQ (reference sequence). V lost 0 bases, J lost 3 bases, and 11 bases lay in between. This CDR3 has 15 residues.

The V and J genes are TRBV28 and TRBJ2-7, with 8 positions matching TRBD2. The V segment lost 7 bases and the J segment 0 bases; nucleotides outside the gene matches: 5. Germline V gene sequence: CDR1 MDHEN, CDR2 SYDVKM. The CDR3 has 14 residues. DNA for the CDR3: TGTGCCAGCATTGCGGGAGGACTCTCCTACGAGCAGTACTTC. Protein sequence: CASIAGGLSYEQYF.

The chain has TRBV7-2 and TRBJ2-7, with D perhaps TRBD1 (6 bases). The CDR3 spans 15 residues. In germline, CDR1 is SGHTA, CDR2 FQGNSA. V was trimmed by 5 bases and J by 3 bases, leaving 17 bases between them. CDR3 residues: CASSTGRGLDYEQYF. For the CDR3, the DNA is TGTGCCAGCAGCACAGGCAGGGGCCTCGACTACGAGCAGTACTTC. Filled out from reference TRBV7-2 and TRBJ2-7, the complete variable domain reads GAGVSQSPSNKVTEKGKDVELRCDPISGHTALYWYRQSLGQGLEFLIYFQGNSAPDKSGLPSDRFSAERTGGSVSTLTIQRTQQEDSAVYLCASSTGRGLDYEQYFGPGTRLTVT.

J is TRBJ1-6 and V is TRBV2, with D possibly matching TRBD1 (5 bases). CDR3 size: 13 residues. Trimming shortened V by 4 bases and J by 8 bases, and 9 bases separated the two germline ends. The V gene's germline CDR1 is SNHLY and CDR2 FYNNEI. The CDR3 nucleotides are TGTGCCAGCAGTGGCAGGGCCGATTCACCCCTCCACTTT. Amino acid sequence: CASSGRADSPLHF.

The V and J genes are TRBV10-3 and TRBJ1-4; 9 bases are a match to TRBD1. CDR1 ENHRY and CDR2 SYGVKD come from the germline V gene. Losses at the gene ends were 5 bases for V and 7 bases for J; bases not matched to a gene: 11. The CDR3 sequence is 16 residues long. The CDR3 protein is CAISPGTGNGGEKLFF. The CDR3 DNA is TGTGCCATCAGTCCCGGGACAGGGAATGGCGGTGAAAAACTGTTTTTT.

The chain combines TRBV9 with TRBJ1-3; D unresolved. V was trimmed by 5 bases and J by 0 bases, leaving 9 bases between them. Looked up from germline, CDR1 is SGDLS and CDR2 is YYNGEE. This CDR3 has 14 amino acids. CDR3 DNA sequence: TGTGCCAGCAGTAGACTTGCCTCTGGAAACACCATATATTTT. Amino acid sequence: CASSRLASGNTIYF.

The CDR3 DNA follows: TGTGCCAGTAGTATACAGGAGGACTATGGCTACACCTTC. Residues: CASSIQEDYGYTF. This chain links TRBV19 with TRBJ1-2, with D uncertain. The germline gives CDR1 LNHDA, CDR2 SQIVND (reference sequence). The CDR3 consists of 13 residues. V was trimmed by 2 bases and J by 3 bases, leaving 7 bases between them.

V is TRBV3-1 (or the pseudogene TRBV3-2) and J is TRBJ2-1; 9 bases line up with TRBD2. This CDR3 region has 14 residues. Germline lookup yields CDR1 LGHDT and CDR2 YNNKEL (reference sequence). V was clipped by 2 bases and J by 10 bases; unmatched bases: 6. The CDR3 region is CASSQRTLAGEQFF. As DNA, the CDR3 is TGTGCCAGCAGCCAAAGGACTCTAGCGGGAGAGCAGTTCTTC.

The V gene is TRBV10-3, the J gene TRBJ2-1; 12 positions match TRBD2. Germline V gene lookup returns CDR1 ENHRY and CDR2 SYGVKD. This CDR3 is 15 amino acids long. The V gene end was trimmed by 3 bases and the J gene end by 13 bases; junction bases not matched to a gene: 10. As DNA, the CDR3 is TGTGCCATCAGTGACTCGGCTAGCGGGGGGGCCCCACAGTTCTTC. Translated, it gives CAISDSASGGAPQFF.